The rows below give T cell receptor beta chains drawn from one sample of a study of Ad26.COV2.S vaccination and SARS-CoV-2 variants. Method: immunoSEQ multiplex PCR; TCRdb's copy keeps in-frame clones and lacks some. This repertoire shows approximately 340,000 clones, 70% to 90% found once; its top ten account for less than 4%. The sample was peripheral blood, taken in a trial of Ad26.COV2.S vaccine versus placebo. The receptors here all came from a person aged 18 to 65 who received the Ad26.COV2.S COVID-19 vaccine or a placebo. The CDR3 runs from the conserved cysteine through the conserved F or W. A D gene is named only where the DNA matches it firmly. Rows may omit the clone size; those that give it use once, few, many or a size class.

cdr3_aa cdr3_nt clone_size j_call cdr3_length d_call v_call
CASRSGLAGIAKNIQYF TGTGCCAGCAGATCGGGACTAGCGGGGATAGCCAAAAACATTCAGTACTTC NA TRBJ2-4 17 TRBD2 TRBV5-6
CASRPTGLGEKLFF TGTGCCAGCAGACCGACGGGCCTTGGAGAAAAACTGTTTTTT NA TRBJ1-4 14 NA TRBV7-9
CASRIHGYEQYF TGTGCCAGCAGGATACACGGCTACGAGCAGTACTTC NA TRBJ2-7 12 NA TRBV12-3/TRBV12-4
CASRPQVTGTDTQYF TGTGCCAGCAGACCCCAGGTCACAGGGACAGATACGCAGTATTTT NA TRBJ2-3 15 NA TRBV6-5
CASTPGGYQPQHF TGTGCCAGCACCCCAGGGGGCTATCAGCCCCAGCATTTT NA TRBJ1-5 13 TRBD1 TRBV6-2/TRBV6-3
CASSYRPTNTQYF TGTGCTAGCAGCTACCGCCCCACCAATACGCAGTATTTT NA TRBJ2-3 13 NA TRBV7-7
CASSLGGDRDNSPLHF TGTGCCAGCAGCTTGGGGGGGGACAGGGATAATTCACCCCTCCACTTT NA TRBJ1-6 16 TRBD1 TRBV5-4
CASSLWGSDNSPLHF TGTGCCAGCAGTTTATGGGGAAGCGATAATTCACCCCTCCACTTT NA TRBJ1-6 15 NA TRBV27
CATSDWTGTAQETQYF TGTGCCACCAGTGATTGGACCGGGACAGCCCAAGAGACCCAGTACTTC NA TRBJ2-5 16 TRBD1 TRBV24-1
CASSFMGQGTDTQYF TGCGCCAGCAGCTTTATGGGACAGGGGACAGATACGCAGTATTTT NA TRBJ2-3 15 TRBD1 TRBV5-1
CASSPWSNQPQHF TGTGCCAGCAGCCCCTGGAGCAATCAGCCCCAGCATTTT many TRBJ1-5 13 NA TRBV7-9
CATSDLSDPYEQYF TGTGCCACCAGTGACCTATCGGACCCCTACGAGCAGTACTTC NA TRBJ2-7 14 NA TRBV24-1
CASRGLAVTTNFNTGELFF TGTGCCAGCAGAGGACTAGCGGTAACGACCAACTTCAACACCGGGGAGCTGTTTTTT NA TRBJ2-2 19 TRBD2 TRBV7-2
CASSGRTSGRSETQYF TGTGCCAGCAGCGGGCGGACTAGCGGGAGGTCGGAGACCCAGTACTTC few TRBJ2-5 16 TRBD2 TRBV5-4
CASGTPSGTVNYGYTF TGTGCCAGCGGTACTCCGTCGGGGACTGTAAACTATGGCTACACCTTC NA TRBJ1-2 16 NA TRBV11-2
CASSREYNSPLHF TGCGCCAGCAGTAGGGAGTATAATTCACCCCTCCACTTT NA TRBJ1-6 13 NA TRBV10-2
CASRPAVLGTEAFF TGTGCCAGCCGCCCGGCGGTCCTGGGCACTGAAGCTTTCTTT NA TRBJ1-1 14 NA TRBV7-9
CASSLWPRAGETQYF TGTGCCAGCAGCTTGTGGCCCCGGGCGGGCGAGACCCAGTACTTC NA TRBJ2-5 15 NA TRBV7-9
CASSPGTVSYEQYF TGTGCCAGCTCACCAGGGACGGTCTCCTACGAGCAGTACTTC NA TRBJ2-7 14 NA TRBV18
CASRKSGPILRELFF TGTGCCAGCAGGAAATCAGGCCCGATTTTGCGGGAGCTGTTTTTT NA TRBJ2-2 15 NA TRBV7-2